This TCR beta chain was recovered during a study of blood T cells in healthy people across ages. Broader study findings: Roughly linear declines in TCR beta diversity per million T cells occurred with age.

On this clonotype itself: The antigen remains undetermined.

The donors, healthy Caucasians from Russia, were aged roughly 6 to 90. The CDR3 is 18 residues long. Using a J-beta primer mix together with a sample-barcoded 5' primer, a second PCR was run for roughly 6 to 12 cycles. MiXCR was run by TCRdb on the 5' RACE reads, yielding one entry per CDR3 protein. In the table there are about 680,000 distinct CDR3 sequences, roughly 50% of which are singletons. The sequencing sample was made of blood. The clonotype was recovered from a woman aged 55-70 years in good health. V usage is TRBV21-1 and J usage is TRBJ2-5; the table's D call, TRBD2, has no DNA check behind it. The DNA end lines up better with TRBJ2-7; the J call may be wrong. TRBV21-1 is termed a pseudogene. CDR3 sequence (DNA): TGTGCCAGCAGCCAAAAGTCGGACACCAAAACCTCCTGCTGCGAGCAGTACTTC. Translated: CASSQKSDTKTSCCEQYF.